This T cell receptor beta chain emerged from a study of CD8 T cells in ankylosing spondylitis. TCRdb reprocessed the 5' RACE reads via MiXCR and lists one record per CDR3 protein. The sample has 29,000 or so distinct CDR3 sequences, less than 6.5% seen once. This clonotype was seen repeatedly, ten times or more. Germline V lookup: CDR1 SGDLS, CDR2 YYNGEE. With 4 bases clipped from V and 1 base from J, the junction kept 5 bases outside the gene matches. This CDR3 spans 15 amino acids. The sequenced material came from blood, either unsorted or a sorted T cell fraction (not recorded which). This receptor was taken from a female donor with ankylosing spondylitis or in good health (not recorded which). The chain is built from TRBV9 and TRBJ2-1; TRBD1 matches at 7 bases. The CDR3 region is CASSPYRGSYNEQFF. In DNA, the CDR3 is TGTGCCAGCAGCCCGTACAGGGGTTCCTACAATGAGCAGTTCTTC.